This T cell receptor (beta chain) derives from a study of blood T cell repertoires in COVID-19. Study as a whole: There were acute and convalescent COVID-19 samples, and they came from the United States, Italy and Spain.

Some clones are missing from TCRdb's copy, which holds only in-frame ones; the method was immunoSEQ multiplex PCR. The sample has some 450,000 clones, approximately 89% seen once. Enrolment of Seattle patients took place during active infection, and they were followed longitudinally. With 6 bases clipped from V and 7 bases from J, the junction kept 8 bases outside the gene matches. Germline CDR1 MNHEY, CDR2 SMNVEV (reference sequence). The CDR3 runs to 15 residues. The rearrangement joins TRBV27 to TRBJ2-1; 11 nucleotides match TRBD1. The source of this sequence is a woman aged 50 to 60 with COVID-19, enrolled during active disease. The sequenced sample was peripheral blood. This CDR3 is CASSYRTGGENEQFF. The DNA for the CDR3 is TGTGCCAGCAGCTATAGGACAGGGGGCGAGAATGAGCAGTTCTTC.